One sample yielded the 15 T cell receptor beta chains listed below, sequenced in a study of cytomegalovirus exposure and HLA in healthy donors. Assay used: immunoSEQ multiplex PCR; TCRdb lists only in-frame clones, some missing. The sample includes tens of thousands of clones, 84% of them seen just once. Sample: PBMCs. The origin of the receptors is a woman under 30 in good health and CMV-seropositive.

This clone was counted between two and nine times. For the CDR3, the DNA is TGCGCCAGCAGCCAGGGACAGAATAATTCACCCCTCCACTTT. Its translation: CASSQGQNNSPLHF. The J gene is TRBJ1-6, the V gene TRBV5-1; 7 bases are a match to TRBD1. This CDR3 is built from 14 residues. V lost 4 bases and J lost 5; bases outside the gene matches: 3. Germline V lookup: CDR1 SGHRS, CDR2 YFSETQ.

This clone came up a few times. The genes are TRBV2 and TRBJ2-7, with D unclear. Germline assignment: CDR1 SNHLY and CDR2 FYNNEI. V lost 8 bases and J 2 bases, leaving 7 bases between the germline ends. This CDR3 contains 11 residues. DNA for the CDR3: TGTGCCAGCCGTCCTCCCTACGAGCAGTACTTC. This encodes CASRPPYEQYF.

This chain joins TRBV9 and TRBJ2-4; D unresolved. CDR1 is SGDLS, CDR2 YYNGEE, per germline. The length of the CDR3 is 15 residues. V was cut by 1 base and J by 1 base, with 9 bases left in between. The CDR3 reads CASSVWAQAKNIQYF. The CDR3 region has the DNA TGTGCCAGCAGCGTATGGGCGCAGGCCAAAAACATTCAGTACTTC.

This chain links TRBV10-1 with TRBJ1-1; tentative D call: TRBD1 (5 bases). The CDR3 extends over 11 amino acids. From germline, CDR1 is WNHNN and CDR2 SYGVQD (reference sequence). V was cut by 6 bases and J by 5 bases, with 7 bases left in between. In DNA form, the CDR3 reads TGCGCCAGCAGCCGGGGGACTGAAGCTTTCTTT. This sequence encodes CASSRGTEAFF.

This chain joins TRBV6-7 and TRBJ2-3; maybe TRBD2 (5 bases). TRBV6-7 is classed as an ORF, of uncertain function. The V end lost 7 bases, the J end lost 2 bases, and 13 bases lay between the germline ends. CDR3 length: 14 amino acids. CDR3 bases: TGTGCCAGCATCATCCCGGGATCCACAGATACGCAGTATTTT. It codes for CASIIPGSTDTQYF.

This CDR3 is CASSFFGGRNEQFF. The CDR3 DNA sequence: TGCGCCAGCAGCTTCTTCGGAGGGCGCAATGAGCAGTTCTTC. This chain links TRBV5-1 with TRBJ2-1; D is perhaps TRBD2 (6 bases). This CDR3 is 14 amino acids long. The V and J ends lost 2 bases and 6 bases respectively, with 12 bases between them. The germline V gene encodes CDR1 SGHRS and CDR2 YFSETQ.

This clone was observed a single time. The gene calls are TRBV14 and TRBJ2-1, with D maybe TRBD2 (5 bases). The V end was cut by 3 bases, the J end by 2 bases, with 11 bases between. Germline-derived CDR1 and CDR2 are SGHDN and FVKESK. The CDR3 is 15 residues long. CDR3 nucleotides: TGTGCCAGCAGCCACGCTTGGGAGACCTACAATGAGCAGTTCTTC. Encoded protein: CASSHAWETYNEQFF.

The gene calls are TRBV27 and TRBJ2-2; TRBD1 matches at 11 bases. This CDR3 contains 15 residues. Germline CDR1 MNHEY, CDR2 SMNVEV (reference sequence). Trimming took 6 bases from V and 5 from J; bases not matched to a gene: 5. This CDR3 reads CASRARDRGTGELFF. The CDR3, as DNA: TGTGCCAGCAGGGCCCGGGACAGGGGGACCGGGGAGCTGTTTTTT.

This rearrangement joins TRBV7-9 to TRBJ2-7; 9 bases fit TRBD1. The CDR3 extends over 17 amino acids. V shed 0 bases and J 0 bases; nucleotides not matched to a gene: 6. The germline V gene has CDR1 SEHNR and CDR2 FQNEAQ (reference sequence). The CDR3 DNA reads TGTGCCAGCAGCTTAGCTACCGGACAGGGGCCCTCCTACGAGCAGTACTTC. This codes for CASSLATGQGPSYEQYF.

The chain is built from TRBV7-3 and TRBJ2-5; tentative D call: TRBD1 (5 bases). Deletions cut 2 bases from V and 4 bases from J, with 8 bases between. Per germline, CDR1 SGHTA and CDR2 FQGTGA. The CDR3 is made up of 13 amino acids. The CDR3 here is CASSLWQGETQYF. CDR3 in DNA: TGTGCCAGCAGCTTATGGCAGGGAGAGACCCAGTACTTC.

The chain employs TRBV19 and TRBJ1-5; 7 positions agree with TRBD1. V gave up 7 bases and J gave up 5 bases; unmatched junction bases: 5. The CDR3 runs 13 residues. The V gene's germline CDR1 is LNHDA and CDR2 SQIVND (reference sequence). The CDR3 sequence is CASTSQGDQPQHF. The CDR3 nucleotides read TGTGCCAGTACGTCTCAGGGGGATCAGCCCCAGCATTTT.

In this sample, this clone turned up once. The chain joins TRBV28 to TRBJ1-2; D gene unclear. This CDR3 region has 14 residues. Germline V lookup: CDR1 MDHEN, CDR2 SYDVKM. Trimming took 5 bases from V and 3 from J, leaving 13 bases between them. The CDR3 sequence is CASSPQGGDYGYTF. Here the CDR3 DNA reads TGTGCCAGCAGTCCCCAAGGCGGGGACTATGGCTACACCTTC.

The chain recombines TRBV9 with TRBJ2-6, with TRBD1 matching 8 bases. CDR1 and CDR2 from the germline V gene are SGDLS and YYNGEE. The CDR3 has 17 amino acids. V gave up 0 bases and J gave up 3 bases; unmatched junction bases: 5. The CDR3 nucleotides read TGTGCCAGCAGCGTAGGGGCAGGGGGCCATGGGGCCAACGTCCTGACTTTC. It codes for CASSVGAGGHGANVLTF. The full variable domain, in which reference TRBV9 and TRBJ2-6 provide the parts outside the CDR3, is DSGVTQTPKHLITATGQRVTLRCSPRSGDLSVYWYQQSLDQGLQFLIQYYNGEERAKGNILERFSAQQFPDLHSELNLSSLELGDSALYFCASSVGAGGHGANVLTFGAGSRLTVL.

The rearrangement uses TRBV30 and TRBJ2-7, with D maybe TRBD2 (6 bases). This CDR3 spans 13 amino acids. Trimming removed 0 bases at V and 6 bases at J, with 12 bases between. The germline CDR1 and CDR2 sequences are GTSNPN and SVGIG (reference sequence). The CDR3: CAWSVVGGGEQYF. The CDR3 DNA is TGTGCCTGGAGTGTAGTCGGGGGTGGCGAGCAGTACTTC. The whole variable domain, remainder taken from reference TRBV30 and TRBJ2-7, is SQTIHQWPATLVQPVGSPLSLECTVEGTSNPNLYWYRQAAGRGLQLLFYSVGIGQISSEVPQNLSASRPQDRQFILSSKKLLLSDSGFYLCAWSVVGGGEQYFGPGTRLTVT.

This clone was seen ten or more times. The chain is built from TRBV7-2 and TRBJ2-5, with TRBD2 matching 8 bases. V dropped 4 bases and J dropped 4; count of bases not matched to a gene: 5. This CDR3 is 14 amino acids long. Germline lookup yields CDR1 SGHTA and CDR2 FQGNSA. The CDR3 protein is CASSSSGSTETQYF. The CDR3 DNA follows: TGTGCCAGCAGCTCTAGCGGGTCTACAGAGACCCAGTACTTC.